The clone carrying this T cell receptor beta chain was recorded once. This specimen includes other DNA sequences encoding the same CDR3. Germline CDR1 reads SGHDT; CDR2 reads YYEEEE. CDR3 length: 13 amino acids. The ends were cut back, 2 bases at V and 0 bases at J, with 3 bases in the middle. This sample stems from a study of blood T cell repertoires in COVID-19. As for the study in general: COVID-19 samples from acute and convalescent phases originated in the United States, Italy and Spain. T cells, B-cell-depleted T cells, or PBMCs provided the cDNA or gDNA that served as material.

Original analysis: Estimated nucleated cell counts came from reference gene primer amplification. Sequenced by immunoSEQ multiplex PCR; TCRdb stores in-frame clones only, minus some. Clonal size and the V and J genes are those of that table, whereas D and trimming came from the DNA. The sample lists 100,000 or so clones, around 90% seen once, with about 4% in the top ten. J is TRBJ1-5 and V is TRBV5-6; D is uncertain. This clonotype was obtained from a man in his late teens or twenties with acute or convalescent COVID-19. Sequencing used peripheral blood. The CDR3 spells CASSFSSNQPQHF. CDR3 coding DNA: TGTGCCAGCAGCTTTAGTAGCAATCAGCCCCAGCATTTT.